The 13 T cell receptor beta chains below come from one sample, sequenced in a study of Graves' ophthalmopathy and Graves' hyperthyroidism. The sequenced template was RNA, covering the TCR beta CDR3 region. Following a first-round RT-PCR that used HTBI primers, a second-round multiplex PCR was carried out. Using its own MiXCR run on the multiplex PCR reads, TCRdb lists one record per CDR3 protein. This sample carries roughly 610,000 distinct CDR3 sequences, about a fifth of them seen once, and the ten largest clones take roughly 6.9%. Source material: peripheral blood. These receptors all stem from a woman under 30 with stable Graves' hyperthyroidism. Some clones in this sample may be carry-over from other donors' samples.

The CDR3 DNA reads TGTGCCAGCAGTGAGAGGAGTTATGGAGATCAGCCCCAGCATTTT. This encodes CASSERSYGDQPQHF. V usage is TRBV6-1 and J usage is TRBJ1-5, with D unresolved. CDR1 MNHNS and CDR2 SASEGT come from the germline V gene. CDR3 size: 15 residues. The V gene lost 3 bases and the J gene lost 5 bases, with 14 bases spanning the gap.

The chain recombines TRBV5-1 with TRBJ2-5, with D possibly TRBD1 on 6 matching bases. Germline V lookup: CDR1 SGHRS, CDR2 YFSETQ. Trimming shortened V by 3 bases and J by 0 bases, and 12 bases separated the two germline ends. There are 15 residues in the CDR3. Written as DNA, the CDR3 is TGCGCCAGCAGCTCCTCAGGGGCGTACCAAGAGACCCAGTACTTC. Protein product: CASSSSGAYQETQYF.

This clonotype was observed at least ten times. CDR3 region: CASSSGQAPYEQYF. The CDR3 DNA is TGCGCCAGCAGCTCTGGACAGGCACCCTACGAGCAGTACTTC. This sequence joins TRBV5-1 and TRBJ2-7, with 7 nucleotides matching TRBD1. Trimming removed 3 bases from V and 2 bases from J; junction bases left unmatched: 5. The CDR3 has 14 amino acids. Germline V gives CDR1 SGHRS, CDR2 YFSETQ. Full variable domain (missing parts from reference TRBV5-1 and TRBJ2-7): KAGVTQTPRYLIKTRGQQVTLSCSPISGHRSVSWYQQTPGQGLQFLFEYFSETQRNKGNFPGRFSGRQFSNSRSEMNVSTLELGDSALYLCASSSGQAPYEQYFGPGTRLTVT.

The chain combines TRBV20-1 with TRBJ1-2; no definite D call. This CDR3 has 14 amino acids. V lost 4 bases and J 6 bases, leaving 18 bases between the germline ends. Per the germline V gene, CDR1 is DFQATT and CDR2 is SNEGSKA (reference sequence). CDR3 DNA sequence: TGCAGTGCTATAAGGGAATACATACTTGATGGCTACACCTTC. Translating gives CSAIREYILDGYTF.

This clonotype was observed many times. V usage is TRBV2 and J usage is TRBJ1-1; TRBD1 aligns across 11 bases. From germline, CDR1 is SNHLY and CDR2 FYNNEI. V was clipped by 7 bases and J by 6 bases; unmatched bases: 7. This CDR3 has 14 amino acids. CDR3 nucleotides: TGTGCCAGCAATCACGGGACAGGGGGATCTGAAGCTTTCTTT. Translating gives CASNHGTGGSEAFF. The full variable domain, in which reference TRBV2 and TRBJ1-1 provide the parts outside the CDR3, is EPEVTQTPSHQVTQMGQEVILRCVPISNHLYFYWYRQILGQKVEFLVSFYNNEISEKSEIFDDQFSVERPDGSNFTLKIRSTKLEDSAMYFCASNHGTGGSEAFFGQGTRLTVV.

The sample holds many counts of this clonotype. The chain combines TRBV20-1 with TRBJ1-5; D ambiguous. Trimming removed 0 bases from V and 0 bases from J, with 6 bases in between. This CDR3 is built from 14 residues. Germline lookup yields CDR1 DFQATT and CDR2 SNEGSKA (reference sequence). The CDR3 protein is CSAREEYSNQPQHF. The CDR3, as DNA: TGCAGTGCTAGAGAGGAATATAGCAATCAGCCCCAGCATTTT.

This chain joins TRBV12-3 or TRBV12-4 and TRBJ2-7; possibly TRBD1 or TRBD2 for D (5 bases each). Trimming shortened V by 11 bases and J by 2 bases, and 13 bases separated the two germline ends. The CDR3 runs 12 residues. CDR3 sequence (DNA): TGTGCCGTTCAGGGACCTACCTACGAGCAGTACTTC. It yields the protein CAVQGPTYEQYF.

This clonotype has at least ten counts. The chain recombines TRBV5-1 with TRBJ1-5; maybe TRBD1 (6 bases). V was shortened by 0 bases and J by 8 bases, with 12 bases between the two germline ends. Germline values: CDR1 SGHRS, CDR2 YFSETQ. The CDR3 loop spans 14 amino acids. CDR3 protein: CASSLGGGREPQHF. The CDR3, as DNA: TGCGCCAGCAGCTTGGGCGGGGGGCGAGAGCCCCAGCATTTT.

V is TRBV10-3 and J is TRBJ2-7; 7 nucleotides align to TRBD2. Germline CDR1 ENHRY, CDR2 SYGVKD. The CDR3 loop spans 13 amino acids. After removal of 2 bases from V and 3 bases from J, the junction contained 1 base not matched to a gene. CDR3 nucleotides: TGTGCCATCAGTGAGGGGGGGGGCTACGAGCAGTACTTC. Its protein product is CAISEGGGYEQYF.

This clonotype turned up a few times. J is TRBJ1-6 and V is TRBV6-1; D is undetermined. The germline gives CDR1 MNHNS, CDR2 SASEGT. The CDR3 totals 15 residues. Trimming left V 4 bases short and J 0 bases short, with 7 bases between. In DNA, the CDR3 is TGTGCCAGCAGTGCCCAGACCTCCTATAATTCACCCCTCCACTTT. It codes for CASSAQTSYNSPLHF.

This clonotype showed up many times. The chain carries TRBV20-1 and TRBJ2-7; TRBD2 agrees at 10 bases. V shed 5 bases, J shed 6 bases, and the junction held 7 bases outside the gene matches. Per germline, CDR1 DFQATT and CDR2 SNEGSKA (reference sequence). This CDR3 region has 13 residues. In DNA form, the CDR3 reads TGCAGTGCTCCGCTAGCGGGAGTATCCGAGCAGTACTTC. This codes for CSAPLAGVSEQYF.

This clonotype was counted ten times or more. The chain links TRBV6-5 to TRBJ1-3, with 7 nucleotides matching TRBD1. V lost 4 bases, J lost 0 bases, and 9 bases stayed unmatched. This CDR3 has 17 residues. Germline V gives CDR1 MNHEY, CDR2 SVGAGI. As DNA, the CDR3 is TGTGCCAGCAGTTCCACCGGGACAGCACTCTCTGGAAACACCATATATTTT. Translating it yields CASSSTGTALSGNTIYF.

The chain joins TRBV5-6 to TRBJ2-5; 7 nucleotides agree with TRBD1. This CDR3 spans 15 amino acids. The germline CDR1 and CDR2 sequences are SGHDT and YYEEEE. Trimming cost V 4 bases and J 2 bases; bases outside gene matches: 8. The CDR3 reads CASSPQGNYQETQYF. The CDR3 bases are TGTGCCAGCAGCCCACAGGGGAATTATCAAGAGACCCAGTACTTC. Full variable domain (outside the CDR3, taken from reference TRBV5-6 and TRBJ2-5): DAGVTQSPTHLIKTRGQQVTLRCSPKSGHDTVSWYQQALGQGPQFIFQYYEEEERQRGNFPDRFSGHQFPNYSSELNVNALLLGDSALYLCASSPQGNYQETQYFGPGTRLLVL.